The T cell receptor (beta chain) described here comes from a study of radiation and T cells in renal cell carcinoma. General study findings and limits: From baseline, blood top tumor clonotypes peaked at 2 weeks post-radiation.

The CDR3 covers 13 residues. Per the germline V gene, CDR1 is LNHDA and CDR2 is SQIVND (reference sequence). Trimming cost V 3 bases and J 7 bases, with 10 bases left between them. The time point is: blood 4 weeks post-SBRT, at nephrectomy. This sample's treatment: 15 Gy SBRT to primary tumor, nephrectomy 4 weeks later. Clear cell pathology was present in this patient's renal cell carcinoma. Repertoires were generated with immunoSEQ multiplex PCR, while TCRdb's copy carries only in-frame clones and drops some. This sample has 60,000 to 75,000 clones; roughly 80% occur once, and the top ten carry around 7%. Concerning this clone: What it recognizes is unknown.

The chain joins TRBV19 to TRBJ2-1; D remains unclear. The starting material was blood, obtained from a patient whose treatment included radiotherapy and nephrectomy. This sequence was found in a man in his 60s with renal cell carcinoma. CDR3 residues: CASSMPTRNEQFF. CDR3 DNA sequence: TGTGCCAGTAGTATGCCCACCAGAAATGAGCAGTTCTTC.